This TCR beta chain was documented in a study of cytomegalovirus exposure and HLA in healthy donors. The PCR had 60 Vbeta and 13 Jbeta primers. The protocol was immunoSEQ multiplex PCR, while the TCRdb copy is restricted to in-frame clones and leaves out a portion. The sample shows 200,000 or so clones, roughly 80% of them seen only once. This TCR derives from a woman aged 25 to 39 in good health and CMV-seropositive. The material sequenced was PBMCs.

This chain's CDR3 is CASSALYGELFF. As DNA, the CDR3 is TGCGCCAGCAGTGCCCTATACGGGGAGCTGTTTTTT. The chain is built from TRBV10-2 and TRBJ2-2; no firm D call. In germline, CDR1 is WSHSY, CDR2 SAAADI. Trimming left V 4 bases short and J 7 bases short, with 7 bases between. This CDR3 region has 12 residues.